A single sample gave rise to the 14 T cell receptor beta chains below, sequenced in a study of blood T cells in healthy people across ages (dated by TCRdb to the mid-2010s). The library came from 5' RACE. TCRdb lists the instrument as Illumina HiSeq 2500. A second PCR of about 6 to 11 cycles was run with a J-beta primer mix and a sample-barcoded 5' primer. TCRdb reprocessed the public reads (quality trimming at Q25 with fastp, clone calling with MiXCR) and kept in-frame beta chains. Every CDR3 protein is listed once, alongside the most common genes and DNA of its rows. This sample is represented by approximately 490,000 distinct CDR3 sequences; less than 25% of them were singletons. The top ten constitute approximately 10% of the sample. The same data also went into a second study, on T cells of mothers and their children.

The sequencing input was blood. These receptors were collected from a boy between 5 and 17 years old in good health.

The chain combines TRBV7-6 with TRBJ1-3, with 7 bases that match TRBD1. The germline V gene has CDR1 SGHVS and CDR2 FNYEAQ. Trimming at V came to 4 bases and at J to 2 bases, leaving 5 bases not matched to a gene. The CDR3 runs to 15 residues. The CDR3 nucleotides are TGTGCCAGCAGCTCGCCGACAGGGACTGGAAACACCATATATTTT. Its protein is CASSSPTGTGNTIYF.

The chain carries TRBV9 and TRBJ2-1; no reliable D call. Germline CDR1 SGDLS, CDR2 YYNGEE. V was pared by 7 bases and J by 12 bases, with 14 bases between. The CDR3 loop spans 11 amino acids. This chain's CDR3 is CASHGRKRQFF. As DNA, the CDR3 is TGTGCCAGCCACGGACGAAAACGGCAGTTCTTC. Filled out from reference TRBV9 and TRBJ2-1, the complete variable domain reads DSGVTQTPKHLITATGQRVTLRCSPRSGDLSVYWYQQSLDQGLQFLIQYYNGEERAKGNILERFSAQQFPDLHSELNLSSLELGDSALYFCASHGRKRQFFGPGTRLTVL.

The rearrangement links TRBV4-3 to TRBJ2-1, with D uncertain. The germline CDR1 and CDR2 sequences are LGHNA and YSLEER. Trimming stripped 0 bases from V and 7 bases from J, with 16 bases between. The CDR3 contains 16 residues. The CDR3 DNA reads TGCGCCAGCAGCCAAGAGCGGAGCACGGGCAAGAATGAGCAGTTCTTC. Encoded protein: CASSQERSTGKNEQFF.

The CDR3 spells CASSRLDGGSRHNEQFF. In DNA form, the CDR3 reads TGTGCCAGCAGCCGCCTCGATGGCGGGAGTCGACACAATGAGCAGTTCTTC. This chain joins TRBV11-2 and TRBJ2-1; TRBD2 matches 7 bases. The CDR3 length is 17 residues. Germline trimming cut 5 bases from V and 5 bases from J; bases unmatched to any gene: 15. Germline-derived CDR1 and CDR2 are SGHAT and FQNNGV.

V is TRBV2 and J is TRBJ2-2, with TRBD2 as a possible D gene (5 bases). The CDR3 loop spans 15 amino acids. V gave up 6 bases and J gave up 7 bases, with 18 bases separating them. Germline lookup yields CDR1 SNHLY and CDR2 FYNNEI. The CDR3 loop reads CASRASPFGVGELFF. In DNA, the CDR3 is TGTGCCAGCAGGGCTTCACCCTTCGGGGTCGGGGAGCTGTTTTTT.

Points on this clonotype: The junction and the germline gene differ at one end; a read error may be behind it. V and J are TRBV7-2 and TRBJ2-5; the match to TRBD2 covers 8 bases. Germline loops: CDR1 SGHTA, CDR2 FQGNSA. The CDR3 length is 16 residues. The CDR3: CASSLAGTRGQETQHF. As DNA, the CDR3 is TGTGCCAGCAGCTTAGCGGGGACTAGGGGACAAGAGACCCAGCACTTC.

V is TRBV11-2 and J is TRBJ2-7; weak D call: TRBD2 (5 bases). Looked up from germline, CDR1 is SGHAT and CDR2 is FQNNGV. Trimming shortened V by 0 bases and J by 4 bases, and 7 bases separated the two germline ends. This CDR3 region has 13 residues. CDR3 sequence reads: CASSLDREYEQYF. CDR3 sequence (DNA): TGTGCCAGCAGCTTAGATAGGGAGTACGAGCAGTACTTC.

This sequence joins TRBV5-1 and TRBJ2-1; D possibly corresponds to TRBD1 (7 bases). The ends were cut back, 5 bases at V and 3 bases at J, with 15 bases in the middle. The CDR3 runs to 15 residues. Germline CDR1 reads SGHRS; CDR2 reads YFSETQ. The CDR3, as DNA: TGCGCCAGCAGGGGAGGTGCAGGGGGCTACAATGAGCAGTTCTTC. It encodes CASRGGAGGYNEQFF.

This clonotype was picked up a small number of times. This chain links TRBV3-1 with TRBJ2-3; D uncertain. The CDR3 runs 14 residues. Germline V lookup: CDR1 LGHDT, CDR2 YNNKEL (reference sequence). Trimming shortened V by 2 bases and J by 0 bases, and 6 bases separated the two germline ends. For the CDR3, the DNA is TGTGCCAGCAGCCAAACGGTTAGCACAGATACGCAGTATTTT. Translation: CASSQTVSTDTQYF.

This clonotype was found a few times. The genes are TRBV24-1 and TRBJ2-2; 8 bases line up with TRBD2. The CDR3 is made up of 16 amino acids. The V and J ends lost 5 bases and 0 bases, in that order; junction bases with no gene match: 4. The germline CDR1 and CDR2 sequences are KGHDR and SFDVKD. CDR3 DNA sequence: TGTGCCACCAGTGGGGAAGCGGGGGCGAACACCGGGGAGCTGTTTTTT. Its protein product is CATSGEAGANTGELFF.

The gene calls are TRBV29-1 and TRBJ1-5; D not certain. Germline-derived CDR1 and CDR2 are SQVTM and ANQGSEA. This CDR3 region has 13 residues. Deletions cut 1 base from V and 4 bases from J, with 8 bases between. The CDR3 DNA sequence: TGCAGCGTTGAAGTTGGGAAGAATCAGCCCCAGCATTTT. Amino acids: CSVEVGKNQPQHF.

This clonotype came up a few times. The chain couples TRBV12-3 or TRBV12-4 to TRBJ2-3, with D uncertain. V lost 3 bases and J 6 bases, leaving 10 bases between the germline ends. The CDR3 extends over 13 amino acids. CDR3 region: CASSFPTRDTQYF. CDR3 DNA: TGTGCCAGCAGTTTCCCAACGCGGGATACGCAGTATTTT.

This clonotype was picked up many times. This chain links TRBV10-3 with TRBJ1-2, with 11 bases that match TRBD1. The CDR3 loop spans 13 amino acids. The V gene's germline CDR1 is ENHRY and CDR2 SYGVKD. The ends lost 10 bases at V and 7 bases at J; junction bases unmatched: 8. The CDR3 here is CATRTGGVIGYTF. The CDR3 bases are TGTGCCACCAGGACAGGGGGCGTAATTGGCTACACCTTC.

This chain links TRBV6-2 or TRBV6-3 with TRBJ2-5; 8 bases match TRBD2. Gene TRBJ2-1 matches the end of the DNA better, so the J call may be wrong. Looked up from germline, CDR1 is MNHEY and CDR2 is SVGEGT. This CDR3 region has 18 residues. DNA of the CDR3: TGTGCCAGCAGTTACTCGATAACACCCGGGAGGGGCTTTGAGCGGCAGTTCTTC. Translated: CASSYSITPGRGFERQFF.